The present entry profiles one TCR beta chain with its context. The antigen is undetermined. Indicated time point: newly diagnosed GD, antithyroid drugs for less than 3 months. From RNA extracted from PBMCs, the TCR library was made. The data stem from a study of regulatory T cells in long-lasting Graves disease. Study results and caveats: Persistent-disease Graves' patients showed less TCR diversity than new cases.

Trimming stripped 2 bases from V and 6 bases from J, with 14 bases between. The germline gives CDR1 MDHEN, CDR2 SYDVKM. This CDR3 has 15 amino acids. CDR3-region Arm-PCR and iRepertoire HTBI primers produced the TCR beta libraries. Via MiXCR, TCRdb re-called the multiplex PCR reads, giving one row per CDR3 protein. The sample shows 400,000 to 450,000 distinct CDR3 sequences, under 15% of them seen only once. This sample was shared with a second study, whose subject was T cells in Graves' hyperthyroidism and ophthalmopathy. According to that study: Patients were excluded because of uncontrolled infection, other autoimmune disease, pregnancy or lactation.

The chain combines TRBV28 with TRBJ2-1; possibly TRBD1 or TRBD2 for D (6 bases each). The specimen comprised peripheral blood mononuclear cells (PBMCs), sampled at new diagnosis, from a patient treated with antithyroid drugs. The receptor's source is a woman in her twenties or thirties with Graves disease. The CDR3 is CASSLRGVEGNEQFF. CDR3 nucleotide sequence: TGTGCCAGCAGTTTAAGGGGGGTCGAGGGCAATGAGCAGTTCTTC.